The next 32 T cell receptor beta chains were all read from a single sample in a study of response to subunit inactivated influenza vaccine. A single record per CDR3 protein comes from TCRdb applying MiXCR to the RT-PCR reads. The sample has roughly 670,000 distinct CDR3 sequences, 12% to 15% seen once. The source material was PBMCs from blood, sampled around 15 days before vaccination. The receptors were gathered from a man aged 45-60 years who received an inactivated influenza vaccine.

This clonotype was found many times. V usage is TRBV5-1 and J usage is TRBJ2-3; 16 bases match TRBD2. The V gene end was trimmed by 3 bases and the J gene end by 3 bases; junction bases not matched to a gene: 7. Germline V gives CDR1 SGHRS, CDR2 YFSETQ. This CDR3 is built from 18 residues. The CDR3 protein is CASSSGLAGGPGTDTQYF. CDR3 DNA: TGCGCCAGCAGCTCGGGACTAGCGGGAGGGCCTGGTACAGATACGCAGTATTTT.

The rearrangement links TRBV29-1 to TRBJ2-7; D may correspond to TRBD1 or TRBD2 (5 bases each). V shed 7 bases and J shed 10 bases, with 20 bases lying between them. There are 12 residues in the CDR3. The germline V gene encodes CDR1 SQVTM and CDR2 ANQGSEA. As DNA, the CDR3 is TGCAGCGGGGGGTTTGGGTCAAGAGATCAGTACTTC. Translation: CSGGFGSRDQYF.

The sample holds a few counts of this clonotype. V gene TRBV9 combines with J gene TRBJ2-5; D ambiguous. The CDR3 has 13 residues. Germline V CDR1 and CDR2: SGDLS, YYNGEE. Between the trimmed V and J ends, which lost 3 bases and 5 bases, there was a span of 11 bases. In DNA form, the CDR3 reads TGTGCCAGCAGCGCAGGTAGTTCGGAGACCCAGTACTTC. It codes for CASSAGSSETQYF.

This clonotype was detected many times. The rearrangement uses TRBV12-3 or TRBV12-4 and TRBJ2-7; 9 bases map to TRBD1. Trimming removed 5 bases from V and 7 bases from J; junction bases left unmatched: 9. This CDR3 has 14 residues. For the CDR3, the DNA is TGTGCCAGCAGTCTACAGGGGGCCGCAGGGGAGCAGTACTTC. Translating it yields CASSLQGAAGEQYF.

V gene TRBV4-2 combines with J gene TRBJ2-6; TRBD1 matches 12 bases. The CDR3 is 20 amino acids. Unmatched junction bases numbered 10, after V lost 0 bases and J lost 4 bases. Per the germline V gene, CDR1 is LGHNA and CDR2 is YNFKEQ. The CDR3 DNA sequence: TGTGCCAGCAGCCAAGAGGGTCCCGGGACAGGGGGCGCCGGGGCCAACGTCCTGACTTTC. Translating it yields CASSQEGPGTGGAGANVLTF.

This clonotype was counted only a few times. V and J are TRBV4-1 and TRBJ2-7; D could derive from TRBD1 or TRBD2 (5 bases each). The V end was cut by 3 bases, the J end by 2 bases, with 11 bases between. This CDR3 is built from 14 residues. CDR1 is MGHRA and CDR2 is YSYEKL in the germline V gene. CDR3 sequence: CASSHRDGAYEQYF. The CDR3 DNA sequence: TGCGCCAGCAGCCACCGGGACGGGGCCTACGAGCAGTACTTC.

The chain uses TRBV4-1 and TRBJ2-3; 9 bases agree with TRBD2. J was trimmed by 5 bases and V by 4 bases; bases with no gene match: 4. CDR3 size: 14 residues. Germline V gene lookup returns CDR1 MGHRA and CDR2 YSYEKL. CDR3 sequence (DNA): TGCGCCAGCAGCCGACAGCGGGGGGTAGATACGCAGTATTTT. It translates to CASSRQRGVDTQYF.

The chain carries TRBV24-1 and TRBJ2-7; D remains ambiguous. The germline V gene has CDR1 KGHDR and CDR2 SFDVKD. This CDR3 comprises 12 residues. Deletions cut 4 bases from V and 6 bases from J, with 9 bases between. CDR3 sequence: CATSETGIEQYF. DNA for the CDR3: TGTGCCACCAGTGAAACGGGTATCGAGCAGTACTTC.

This clonotype was counted many times. An end of the junction differs from the germline gene, which may be a read error. The chain joins TRBV9 to TRBJ2-7, with D perhaps matching TRBD1 (6 bases). CDR1 is SGDLS, CDR2 YYNGEE, per germline. This CDR3 has 15 amino acids. The CDR3 reads CASSVWGRSSDEQYF. CDR3 DNA: TGTGCCAGCAGCGTATGGGGGCGGTCCTCCGACGAGCAGTACTTC.

A few counts support this clonotype. J is TRBJ2-7 and V is TRBV13; D not certain. Germline CDR1 and CDR2: PRHDT and FYEKMQ (reference sequence). The CDR3 length is 14 residues. Trimming removed 5 bases at V and 2 bases at J, with 13 bases between. Here the CDR3 DNA reads TGTGCCAGCAGCCCCTCAATAAACACCTACGAGCAGTACTTC. Translated: CASSPSINTYEQYF. Full variable domain (remainder filled in from reference TRBV13 and TRBJ2-7): AAGVIQSPRHLIKEKRETATLKCYPIPRHDTVYWYQQGPGQDPQFLISFYEKMQSDKGSIPDRFSAQQFSDYHSELNMSSLELGDSALYFCASSPSINTYEQYFGPGTRLTVT.

This sequence joins TRBV3-1 and TRBJ2-2; possible D gene TRBD1, 5 bases. The V end lost 0 bases, the J end lost 3 bases, and 8 bases lay between the germline ends. The CDR3 consists of 15 residues. The germline gives CDR1 LGHDT, CDR2 YNNKEL (reference sequence). The CDR3 sequence: CASSQDRDYTGELFF. The CDR3 coding sequence is TGTGCCAGCAGCCAAGACAGGGATTACACCGGGGAGCTGTTTTTT.

The genes are TRBV12-3 or TRBV12-4 and TRBJ1-2, with 7 bases fitting TRBD1. The V and J ends lost 6 bases and 4 bases, in that order; junction bases with no gene match: 14. CDR3 length: 16 amino acids. The CDR3, as DNA: TGTGCCAGCAGGCCCGGAGGGGGCGAAGGGGCCTATGGCTACACCTTC. Translated: CASRPGGGEGAYGYTF.

This clonotype showed up many times. V usage is TRBV9 and J usage is TRBJ1-1; the D is unclear. V was trimmed by 8 bases and J by 1 base, leaving 12 bases between them. This CDR3 has 13 residues. The germline V gene encodes CDR1 SGDLS and CDR2 YYNGEE. The CDR3 loop reads CASRKETNTEAFF. The CDR3 region has the DNA TGTGCCAGTCGGAAGGAGACGAACACTGAAGCTTTCTTT.

In DNA, the CDR3 is TGCGCCAGCAGTGAACCGGGCCAAGAGACCCAGTACTTC. Its protein is CASSEPGQETQYF. The rearrangement uses TRBV10-1 and TRBJ2-5; the D is unclear. The germline V and J ends were trimmed by 3 bases and 1 base, with 6 bases remaining between them. The CDR3 extends over 13 amino acids. Germline V gene data show CDR1 as WNHNN and CDR2 as SYGVQD (reference sequence).

The chain couples TRBV20-1 to TRBJ1-1; D ambiguous. Trimming stripped 6 bases from V and 3 bases from J, with 8 bases between. The CDR3 has 11 amino acids. The germline V gene encodes CDR1 DFQATT and CDR2 SNEGSKA (reference sequence). CDR3 coding DNA: TGCAGTGCATCGTTGGACACTGAAGCTTTCTTT. Its protein product is CSASLDTEAFF.

The chain is built from TRBV4-3 and TRBJ2-7; a weak D match, TRBD1 (6 bases). There are 17 residues in the CDR3. Deletions cut 0 bases from V and 2 bases from J, with 17 bases between. CDR1 is LGHNA and CDR2 is YSLEER in the germline V gene. The CDR3 DNA sequence: TGCGCCAGCAGCCAAGATGTAGGTTCGGACAGACCCTACGAGCAGTACTTC. It encodes CASSQDVGSDRPYEQYF.

V gene TRBV4-1 combines with J gene TRBJ1-1; a weak D match, TRBD1 (5 bases). Trimming left V 5 bases short and J 8 bases short, with 15 bases between. CDR3 length: 13 residues. CDR1 and CDR2 from the germline V gene are MGHRA and YSYEKL. CDR3 loop: CASSERRTTEAFF. The CDR3 DNA is TGCGCCAGCAGCGAACGCCGGACAACCGAAGCTTTCTTT.

This clonotype has just a few counts. This chain connects TRBV4-1 to TRBJ1-5; no clear D. CDR1 MGHRA and CDR2 YSYEKL come from the germline V gene. V was cut by 4 bases and J by 8 bases, with 15 bases left in between. The CDR3 loop spans 14 amino acids. The CDR3 loop reads CASSRGSGNEPQHF. The CDR3, as DNA: TGCGCCAGCAGCCGGGGTTCCGGGAATGAGCCCCAGCATTTT.

This clonotype was observed at least ten times. In nucleotides, the CDR3 is TGTGCCATCAGAAACACGAACACCGGGGAGCTGTTTTTT. This codes for CAIRNTNTGELFF. The J gene is TRBJ2-2, the V gene TRBV10-3; D ambiguous. Germline CDR1 reads ENHRY; CDR2 reads SYGVKD. This CDR3 comprises 13 residues. The V and J ends lost 6 bases and 0 bases respectively, with 5 bases between them.

The chain combines TRBV11-2 with TRBJ1-6; D is ambiguous. V lost 1 base, J lost 8 bases, and 24 bases lay in between. In germline, CDR1 is SGHAT, CDR2 FQNNGV. CDR3 length: 19 amino acids. The CDR3 loop reads CASSLGVSGVGMWDSPLHF. The DNA for the CDR3 is TGTGCCAGCAGCTTAGGGGTCTCCGGGGTCGGGATGTGGGATTCACCCCTCCACTTT.

This sequence joins TRBV29-1 and TRBJ2-3; 9 bases map to TRBD1. The J segment lost 1 base and the V segment lost 6 bases, leaving 14 bases of the junction unmatched. The CDR3 runs to 17 residues. CDR1 and CDR2 from the germline V gene are SQVTM and ANQGSEA. The CDR3 sequence is CSVPNPGQGVGTDTQYF. The CDR3 bases are TGCAGCGTCCCCAACCCGGGACAGGGTGTCGGCACAGATACGCAGTATTTT.

The rearrangement links TRBV2 to TRBJ1-1, with a tentative D call TRBD1 (6 bases). This CDR3 contains 15 residues. V was shortened by 1 base and J by 0 bases, with 9 bases between the two germline ends. Germline V CDR1 and CDR2: SNHLY, FYNNEI. CDR3 coding DNA: TGTGCCAGCAGTGAAGTAAGACAGGTGAACACTGAAGCTTTCTTT. Its translation: CASSEVRQVNTEAFF.

This clonotype was seen a handful of times. Here the CDR3 reads CASSGGEGPTNEQFF. As DNA, the CDR3 is TGTGCCAGCAGCGGGGGGGAGGGGCCCACCAATGAGCAGTTCTTC. This chain connects TRBV11-3 to TRBJ2-1; 7 positions agree with TRBD2. V trimming: 5 bases; J trimming: 6 bases; junction bases outside the gene matches: 10. CDR3 length: 15 residues. Germline CDR1 is SGHNT and CDR2 is YENEEA.

This clonotype was counted many times. The chain is built from TRBV29-1 and TRBJ2-1; the D call may be TRBD1 or TRBD2 (6 bases each). The V gene's germline CDR1 is SQVTM and CDR2 ANQGSEA. V was shortened by 6 bases and J by 10 bases, with 25 bases between the two germline ends. This CDR3 has 15 amino acids. CDR3 amino acids: CSVEGGRGWDKEQFF. The CDR3 DNA reads as TGCAGCGTGGAGGGGGGAAGGGGTTGGGATAAGGAGCAGTTCTTC.

The sample holds a few counts of this clonotype. The genes are TRBV5-1 and TRBJ2-1; 9 nucleotides agree with TRBD2. With V trimmed by 6 bases and J by 10 bases, 11 bases remained unmatched. Germline V gene lookup returns CDR1 SGHRS and CDR2 YFSETQ. The CDR3 consists of 14 residues. This CDR3 reads CASNPGLATWEQFF. The DNA for the CDR3 is TGCGCCAGCAATCCGGGACTAGCAACTTGGGAGCAGTTCTTC.

This clonotype was seen ten or more times. The chain carries TRBV7-2 and TRBJ2-1; D uncertain. V was cut by 5 bases and J by 7 bases, with 9 bases left in between. Germline V gene data show CDR1 as SGHTA and CDR2 as FQGNSA. The CDR3 has 12 residues. The CDR3 is CASSPLLNEQFF. CDR3 in DNA: TGTGCCAGCAGCCCATTACTGAATGAGCAGTTCTTC.

The chain joins TRBV6-2 or TRBV6-3 to TRBJ2-7; no clear D gene. The CDR3 runs 14 residues. The germline V gene has CDR1 MNHEY and CDR2 SVGEGT. The ends were cut back, 2 bases at V and 2 bases at J, with 10 bases in the middle. CDR3 in amino acids: CASSYQTETYEQYF. The CDR3 nucleotides are TGTGCCAGCAGTTACCAGACGGAAACCTACGAGCAGTACTTC.

This chain uses TRBV5-1 with TRBJ1-1, with D tentatively TRBD1 (5 bases). Germline CDR1 SGHRS, CDR2 YFSETQ. Trimming shortened V by 0 bases and J by 0 bases, and 12 bases separated the two germline ends. The CDR3 runs 16 residues. The CDR3 reads CASSLDPGRVNTEAFF. CDR3 sequence (DNA): TGCGCCAGCAGCTTGGATCCGGGACGTGTGAACACTGAAGCTTTCTTT.

This clonotype was recorded once. The J gene is TRBJ2-1, the V gene TRBV15; maybe TRBD1 (6 bases). V shed 4 bases and J shed 6 bases, with 10 bases lying between them. The CDR3 runs 13 residues. CDR1 and CDR2 from the germline V gene are LNHNV and YYDKDF (reference sequence). The CDR3 coding sequence is TGTGCCACCAGCACAACAGGGCCCAATGAGCAGTTCTTC. Translating gives CATSTTGPNEQFF.

This clonotype was counted only a few times. J is TRBJ2-1 and V is TRBV2; 13 nucleotides match TRBD2. The germline V gene has CDR1 SNHLY and CDR2 FYNNEI. The J segment lost 3 bases and the V segment lost 6 bases, leaving 5 bases of the junction unmatched. The CDR3 consists of 16 residues. DNA of the CDR3: TGTGCCAGCAGACGGACTAGCGGGAGCCACTACAATGAGCAGTTCTTC. Protein: CASRRTSGSHYNEQFF.

This clonotype was picked up many times. The chain joins TRBV9 to TRBJ1-4; no reliable D call. From germline, CDR1 is SGDLS and CDR2 YYNGEE. The CDR3 contains 15 residues. V was cut by 4 bases and J by 2 bases, with 12 bases left in between. In DNA form, the CDR3 reads TGTGCCAGCAGCCCCCGCGGGTTGACTAATGAAAAACTGTTTTTT. Residues: CASSPRGLTNEKLFF.

The chain employs TRBV24-1 and TRBJ2-3; 7 bases match TRBD2. The junction had 9 bases not matched to a gene; V was cut back by 4 bases and J by 6 bases. In germline, CDR1 is KGHDR, CDR2 SFDVKD. The CDR3 runs to 15 residues. The CDR3, as DNA: TGTGCCACCAGTGACCCACGGGGGGAAGGGGATACGCAGTATTTT. Translation gives CATSDPRGEGDTQYF.